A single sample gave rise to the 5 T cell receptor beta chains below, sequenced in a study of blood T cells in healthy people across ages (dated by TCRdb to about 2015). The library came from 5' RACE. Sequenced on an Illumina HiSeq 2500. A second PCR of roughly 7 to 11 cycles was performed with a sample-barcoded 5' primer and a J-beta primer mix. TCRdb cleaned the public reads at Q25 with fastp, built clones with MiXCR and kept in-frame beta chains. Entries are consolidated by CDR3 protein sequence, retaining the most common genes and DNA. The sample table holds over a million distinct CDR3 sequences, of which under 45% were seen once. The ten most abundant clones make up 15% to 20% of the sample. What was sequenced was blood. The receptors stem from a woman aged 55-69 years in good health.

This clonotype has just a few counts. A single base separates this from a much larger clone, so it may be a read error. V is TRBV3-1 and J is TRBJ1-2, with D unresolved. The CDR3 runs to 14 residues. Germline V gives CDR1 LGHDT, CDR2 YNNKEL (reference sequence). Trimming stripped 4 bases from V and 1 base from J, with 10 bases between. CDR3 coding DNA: TGTGCCAGCAGCCCCGCGGGCTTTAACTATGGCTACACCTTC. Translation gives CASSPAGFNYGYTF.

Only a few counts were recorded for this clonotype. Written as DNA, the CDR3 is TGTGCCAGCAGTGAACTAGCGGGCGATGAGCAGTACTTC. It is translated as CASSELAGDEQYF. The chain employs TRBV25-1 and TRBJ2-7, with 8 bases lining up with TRBD2. Germline V gene data show CDR1 as MGHDK and CDR2 as SYGVNS. The J segment lost 7 bases and the V segment lost 2 bases, leaving 4 bases of the junction unmatched. The CDR3 spans 13 residues.

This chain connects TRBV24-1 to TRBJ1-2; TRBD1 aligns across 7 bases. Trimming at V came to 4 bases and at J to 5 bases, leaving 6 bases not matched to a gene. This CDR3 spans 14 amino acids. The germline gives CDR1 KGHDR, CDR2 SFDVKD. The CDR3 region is CATSEGGQLYGYTF. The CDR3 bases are TGTGCCACCAGTGAGGGGGGACAGCTATATGGCTACACCTTC.

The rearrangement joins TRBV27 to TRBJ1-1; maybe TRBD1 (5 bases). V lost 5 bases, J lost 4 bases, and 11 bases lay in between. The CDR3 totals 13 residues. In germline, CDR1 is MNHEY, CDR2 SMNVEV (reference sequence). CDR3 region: CASSGAGSTEAFF. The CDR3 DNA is TGTGCCAGCAGTGGGGCCGGGTCCACTGAAGCTTTCTTT.

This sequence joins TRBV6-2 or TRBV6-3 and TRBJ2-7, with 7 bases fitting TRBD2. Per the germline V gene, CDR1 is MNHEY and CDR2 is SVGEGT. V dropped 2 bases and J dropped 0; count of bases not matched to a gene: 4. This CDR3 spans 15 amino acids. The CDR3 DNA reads TGTGCCAGCAGTTACCCGCGGGGGAACTCCTACGAGCAGTACTTC. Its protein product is CASSYPRGNSYEQYF.